A selection of T cell receptor beta chains follows, all from one sample in a study of OX40 agonist ivuxolimab in advanced cancers. Method: immunoSEQ multiplex PCR; TCRdb's copy keeps in-frame clones and lacks some. The sample holds some 17,000 clones; 73% are singletons and the top ten take about 27%. This material consisted of CD4+ or CD8+ T cells sorted from blood, taken in a trial of the OX40 agonist ivuxolimab. The source of these receptors is an adult with an advanced solid tumor such as melanoma, head and neck, liver or kidney cancer. Each CDR3 is given with its conserved first and last residue. The D gene is left open where the match is weak. Only part of the rows carry a size: once, few, many, or a class if the clone is expanded.

TRBV5-1	NA	NA	TRBJ1-1	TGCGCCAGCAGCTTGAGTAACACTGAAGCTTTCTTT	CASSLSNTEAFF
TRBV7-2	NA	NA	TRBJ2-7	TGTGCCAGCAGGACCCCCGGGCGTAGCTCCTACGAGCAGTACTTC	CASRTPGRSSYEQYF
TRBV4-3	TRBD2	NA	TRBJ2-7	TGCGCCAGCAGCCACTATAGGCTAGCGGGATCCCAACAAGATTACGAGCAGTACTTC	CASSHYRLAGSQQDYEQYF
TRBV27	TRBD1	few	TRBJ2-7	TGTGCCAGCAGTCCGGACAGGGGTTCCTACGAGCAGTACTTC	CASSPDRGSYEQYF
TRBV7-9	TRBD2	NA	TRBJ2-7	TGTGCCAGCAGCTTAGGGCCTCTAGCGGGAGAGGCCTACGAGCAGTACTTC	CASSLGPLAGEAYEQYF
TRBV7-8	NA	NA	TRBJ2-3	TGTGCCAGCAGCTTAGCCGGAGCGGAAAACACAGATACGCAGTATTTT	CASSLAGAENTDTQYF
TRBV28	TRBD2	NA	TRBJ2-7	TGTGCCAGCAGTTTGGAGCGGGGTCCCTACGAGCAGTACTTC	CASSLERGPYEQYF
TRBV30	TRBD2	medium-sized	TRBJ2-1	TGTGCCTGGAGTGTAAACAGGCCGGGCGGGGGGCAGTTCTTC	CAWSVNRPGGGQFF
TRBV19	TRBD1	NA	TRBJ1-2	TGTGCCAGTAGTATCAAGGCAGGGGGGTATGGCTACACCTTC	CASSIKAGGYGYTF
TRBV9	NA	few	TRBJ2-1	TGTGCCAGCAGCGCGTCCAACAGGCACAATGAGCAGTTCTTC	CASSASNRHNEQFF
TRBV2	TRBD2	NA	TRBJ2-7	TGTGGCTCAGGGGGGCTAGCGGGAGCCTACGAGCAGTACTTC	CGSGGLAGAYEQYF
TRBV21-1	NA	NA	TRBJ2-7	TGTGCCAGCAGCTCAAGGGCGTCCTACGAGCAGTACTTC	CASSSRASYEQYF
TRBV6-1	TRBD1	NA	TRBJ1-5	TGTGCCAGCGGATGGACAGGAGATAGCAATCAGCCCCAGCATTTT	CASGWTGDSNQPQHF
TRBV5-4	NA	NA	TRBJ2-7	TGTGCCAGCAGCTTGGTGACCCACTACGAGCAGTACTTC	CASSLVTHYEQYF
TRBV28	NA	NA	TRBJ2-5	TGTGCCAGCAGCTCCCCCGGGGGGCGTGGGACCCAGTACTTC	CASSSPGGRGTQYF
TRBV27	NA	once	TRBJ2-2	TGTGCCAGCAGTTCTAGCTTCCAAAACACCGGGGAGCTGTTTTTT	CASSSSFQNTGELFF
TRBV5-5	NA	few	TRBJ2-7	TGTGCCAGCAGCTTGGACAGGACCTACGAGCAGTACTTC	CASSLDRTYEQYF
TRBV10-2	NA	NA	TRBJ2-7	TGCGCCAGCAGTTTGGACTCAAACTCCTACGAGCAGTACTTC	CASSLDSNSYEQYF
TRBV11-2	TRBD1	medium-sized	TRBJ2-7	TGTGCCAGCAGCTTCATCCCCTCTCGGGACAGATCCTACGAGCAGTACTTC	CASSFIPSRDRSYEQYF
TRBV28	NA	once	TRBJ2-3	TGTGCCAGCAGTTTAATGGCTAGTCGAACGTCGGATACGCAGTATTTT	CASSLMASRTSDTQYF
TRBV7-9	NA	few	TRBJ2-7	TGTGCCAGCAGCCCCCAGGGAAGCTTCGAGCAGTACTTC	CASSPQGSFEQYF
TRBV14	NA	NA	TRBJ2-5	TGTGCCAGCAGCCAGCGAAAGAGTGGGGAGACCCAGTACTTC	CASSQRKSGETQYF
TRBV4-1	NA	NA	TRBJ2-4	TGCGCCAGCAGCCTTTCTAAGCATGAGGCCAAAAACATTCAGTACTTC	CASSLSKHEAKNIQYF
TRBV16	TRBD1	NA	TRBJ2-1	TGTGCCAGCAGCTCATTGACAGGGGAGCAGTTCTTC	CASSSLTGEQFF
TRBV19	NA	few	TRBJ1-2	TGTGCCAGTAGTAACGTCCCAGGGCCCTATGGCTACACCTTC	CASSNVPGPYGYTF
TRBV19	NA	NA	TRBJ2-1	TGTGCCAGTAGCTCCGGGGGCTACAATGAGCAGTTCTTC	CASSSGGYNEQFF
TRBV12-5	NA	NA	TRBJ1-2	TGTGCTAGTGGTTTGGGGGGGACGGATGGCTACACCTTC	CASGLGGTDGYTF
TRBV4-3	NA	few	TRBJ2-2	TGCGCCAGCAGCCAGGATCTGGGGGGCACCGGGGAGCTGTTTTTT	CASSQDLGGTGELFF
TRBV9	NA	once	TRBJ1-1	TGTGCCAGCAGCGTAGGCACAGGGAATGAAGCTTTCTTT	CASSVGTGNEAFF
TRBV13	TRBD1	NA	TRBJ2-5	TGTGCCAGCAGCATACTGGACAGGGGCGACCAAGAGACCCAGTACTTC	CASSILDRGDQETQYF
TRBV5-6	NA	NA	TRBJ2-3	TGTGCCAGCAGCTCGAGGGGAATGGGGAGCACAGATACGCAGTATTTT	CASSSRGMGSTDTQYF
TRBV2	NA	once	TRBJ2-7	TGTGCCAGCAGTGAAGGGGCAGGAACCAGCTACGAGCAGTACTTC	CASSEGAGTSYEQYF